Listed here are 3 T cell receptor beta chains from one sample, sequenced in a study of T-cell reconstitution after alpha-beta-depleted transplantation in children. Unique molecular identifiers were built into the TCRbeta library. TCRdb re-analysed the PCR reads in MiXCR, keeping a single row per CDR3 protein. The data contain over 85,000 distinct CDR3 sequences, roughly 7.6% of them singletons. The specimen comprised PBMCs, sampled before TCRalphabeta/CD19-depleted stem cell transplant. Every receptor here comes from a boy aged 2 to 10 with acute lymphoblastic leukemia, due to receive a stem cell transplant.

This clonotype showed up just a few times. V usage is TRBV7-9 and J usage is TRBJ1-1; D gene unclear. CDR1 is SEHNR and CDR2 is FQNEAQ in the germline V gene (reference sequence). The CDR3 runs 12 residues. Trimming took off 5 bases at V and 3 bases at J, with 7 bases between the two ends. CDR3 protein: CASSPAHTEAFF. The CDR3 DNA follows: TGTGCCAGCAGCCCGGCCCACACTGAAGCTTTCTTT.

This clonotype was seen ten or more times. The chain employs TRBV28 and TRBJ2-3, with no clear D. The V gene lost 6 bases and the J gene lost 4 bases, with 20 bases spanning the gap. The CDR3 is made up of 16 amino acids. In germline, CDR1 is MDHEN, CDR2 SYDVKM. The chain's CDR3 is CASSKTPFSGPDTQYF. As DNA, the CDR3 is TGTGCCAGCAGCAAAACCCCGTTTAGTGGTCCAGATACGCAGTATTTT.

The chain has TRBV14 and TRBJ1-1; the D is unclear. In germline, CDR1 is SGHDN, CDR2 FVKESK. The CDR3 contains 10 residues. V dropped 8 bases and J dropped 11 bases, with 12 bases sitting between them. This CDR3 reads CASQVNPAFF. The CDR3 nucleotides are TGTGCCAGCCAAGTGAATCCGGCTTTCTTT. The full variable domain, rest sourced from reference TRBV14 and TRBJ1-1, is EAGVTQFPSHSVIEKGQTVTLRCDPISGHDNLYWYRRVMGKEIKFLLHFVKESKQDESGMPNNRFLAERTGGTYSTLKVQPAELEDSGVYFCASQVNPAFFGQGTRLTVV.